This T cell receptor (beta chain) comes out of a study of T cells in localized non-small cell lung cancer. Study findings and constraints: Only one tumor region went through sequencing, so heterogeneity may still be there. Of the top 100 tumor clones, median roughly 60 were in adjacent lung, approximately 28 among its top 100.

TCRdb keeps only in-frame clones here, not all; method: immunoSEQ multiplex PCR. The sample carries 45,000 to 60,000 clones, about three quarters recorded once. Points on this clone: Its specificity is unknown.

The V gene lost 6 bases and the J gene lost 3 bases, with 9 bases spanning the gap. The germline CDR1 and CDR2 sequences are LNHDA and SQIVND (reference sequence). The CDR3 consists of 13 residues. The sample in question was PBMCs, obtained before any cancer treatment. This chain joins TRBV19 and TRBJ1-5, with D possibly TRBD1 on 5 matching bases. This sequence was found in a woman aged 40 to 75 with stage II lung adenocarcinoma. As DNA, the CDR3 is TGTGCCAGTAGCATACAGGACAATCAGCCCCAGCATTTT. Translated: CASSIQDNQPQHF.